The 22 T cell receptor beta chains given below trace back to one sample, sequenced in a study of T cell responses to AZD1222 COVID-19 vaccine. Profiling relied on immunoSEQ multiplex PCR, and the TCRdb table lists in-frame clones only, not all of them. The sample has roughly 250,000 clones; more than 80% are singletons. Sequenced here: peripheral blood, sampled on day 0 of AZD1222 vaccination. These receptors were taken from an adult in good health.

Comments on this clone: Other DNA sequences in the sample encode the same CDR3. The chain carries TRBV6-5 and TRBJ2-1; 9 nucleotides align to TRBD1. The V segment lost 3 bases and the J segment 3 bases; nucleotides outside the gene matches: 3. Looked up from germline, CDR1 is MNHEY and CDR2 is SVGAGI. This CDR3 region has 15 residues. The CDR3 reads CASSYGDRVYNEQFF. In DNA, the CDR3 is TGTGCCAGCAGTTATGGGGACAGGGTCTACAATGAGCAGTTCTTC.

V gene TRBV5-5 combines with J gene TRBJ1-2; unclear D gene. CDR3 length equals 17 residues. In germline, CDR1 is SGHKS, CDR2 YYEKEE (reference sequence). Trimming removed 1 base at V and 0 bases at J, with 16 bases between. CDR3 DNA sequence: TGTGCCAGCAGCTTGATTTCCAATACCGTAGCTAACTATGGCTACACCTTC. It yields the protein CASSLISNTVANYGYTF.

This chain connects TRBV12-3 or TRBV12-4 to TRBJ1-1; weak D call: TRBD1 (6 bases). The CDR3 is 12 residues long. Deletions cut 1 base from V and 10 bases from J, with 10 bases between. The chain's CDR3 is CASSLGGTRAFF. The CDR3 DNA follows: TGTGCCAGCAGTTTAGGAGGGACACGAGCTTTCTTT.

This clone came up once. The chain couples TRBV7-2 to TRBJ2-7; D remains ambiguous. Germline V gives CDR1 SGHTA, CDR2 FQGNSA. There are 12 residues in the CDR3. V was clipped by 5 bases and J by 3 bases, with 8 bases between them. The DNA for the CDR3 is TGTGCCAGCAGCGGCCCGAGCTACGAGCAGTACTTC. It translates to CASSGPSYEQYF.

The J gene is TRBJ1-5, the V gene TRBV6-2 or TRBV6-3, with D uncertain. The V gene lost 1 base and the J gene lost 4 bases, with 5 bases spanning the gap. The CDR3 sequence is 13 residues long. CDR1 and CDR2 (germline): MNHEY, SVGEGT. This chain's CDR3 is CASSYWSNQPQHF. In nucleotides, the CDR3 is TGTGCCAGCAGTTACTGGAGTAATCAGCCCCAGCATTTT.

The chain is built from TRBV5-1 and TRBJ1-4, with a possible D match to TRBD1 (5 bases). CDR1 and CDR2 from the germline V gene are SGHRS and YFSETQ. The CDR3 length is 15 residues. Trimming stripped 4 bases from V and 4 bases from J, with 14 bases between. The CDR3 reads CASSEVGLDNEKLFF. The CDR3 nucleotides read TGCGCCAGCAGCGAAGTGGGGCTGGATAATGAAAAACTGTTTTTT.

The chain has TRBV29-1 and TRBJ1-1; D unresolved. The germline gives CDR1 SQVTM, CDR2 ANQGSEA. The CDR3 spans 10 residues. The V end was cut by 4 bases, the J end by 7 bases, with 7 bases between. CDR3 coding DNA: TGCAGCGTTGGAGGCGGTGAAGCTTTCTTT. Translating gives CSVGGGEAFF.

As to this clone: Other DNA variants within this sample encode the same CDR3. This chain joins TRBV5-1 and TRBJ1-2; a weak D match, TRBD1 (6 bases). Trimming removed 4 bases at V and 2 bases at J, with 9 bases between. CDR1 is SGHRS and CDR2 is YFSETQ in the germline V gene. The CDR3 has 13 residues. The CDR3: CASSPGQNYGYTF. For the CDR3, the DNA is TGCGCCAGCAGCCCGGGACAAAACTATGGCTACACCTTC.

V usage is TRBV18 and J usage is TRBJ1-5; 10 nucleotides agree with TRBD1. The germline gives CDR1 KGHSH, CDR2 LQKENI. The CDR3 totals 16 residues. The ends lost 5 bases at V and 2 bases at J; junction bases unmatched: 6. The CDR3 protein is CASSATGTGGNQPQHF. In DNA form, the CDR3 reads TGTGCCAGCTCAGCTACCGGGACAGGGGGCAATCAGCCCCAGCATTTT.

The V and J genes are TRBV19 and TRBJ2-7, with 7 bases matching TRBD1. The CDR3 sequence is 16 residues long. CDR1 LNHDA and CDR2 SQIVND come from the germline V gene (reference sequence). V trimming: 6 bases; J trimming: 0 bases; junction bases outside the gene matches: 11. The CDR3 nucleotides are TGTGCCAGTAGCTCGAGGGGACAGAGGAGCTCCTACGAGCAGTACTTC. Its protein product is CASSSRGQRSSYEQYF.

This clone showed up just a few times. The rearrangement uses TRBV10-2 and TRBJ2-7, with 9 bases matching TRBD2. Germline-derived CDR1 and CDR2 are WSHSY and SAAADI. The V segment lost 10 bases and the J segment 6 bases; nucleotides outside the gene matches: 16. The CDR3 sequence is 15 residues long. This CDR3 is CATVSLAGGRGEQYF. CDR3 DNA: TGCGCCACCGTATCCCTTGCGGGAGGGCGTGGCGAGCAGTACTTC.

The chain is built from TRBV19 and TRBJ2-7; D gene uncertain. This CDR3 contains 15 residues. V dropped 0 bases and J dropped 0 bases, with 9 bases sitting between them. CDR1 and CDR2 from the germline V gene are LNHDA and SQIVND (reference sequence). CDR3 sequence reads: CASSIDHSVSYEQYF. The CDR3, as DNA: TGTGCCAGTAGTATAGATCACAGCGTCTCCTACGAGCAGTACTTC.

The CDR3 loop reads CASLPNGEGTQYF. For the CDR3, the DNA is TGTGCCAGCCTTCCTAACGGGGAAGGAACGCAGTATTTT. J is TRBJ2-3 and V is TRBV2, with D possibly TRBD2 on 5 matching bases. The germline V gene encodes CDR1 SNHLY and CDR2 FYNNEI. The CDR3 is 13 residues long. V was shortened by 8 bases and J by 9 bases, with 18 bases between the two germline ends.

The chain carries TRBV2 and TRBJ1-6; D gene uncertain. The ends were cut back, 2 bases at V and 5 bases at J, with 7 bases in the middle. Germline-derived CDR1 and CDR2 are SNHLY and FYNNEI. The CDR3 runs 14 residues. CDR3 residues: CASSEMDDNSPLHF. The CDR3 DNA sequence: TGTGCCAGCAGTGAAATGGACGATAATTCACCCCTCCACTTT. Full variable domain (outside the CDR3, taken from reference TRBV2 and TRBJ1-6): EPEVTQTPSHQVTQMGQEVILRCVPISNHLYFYWYRQILGQKVEFLVSFYNNEISEKSEIFDDQFSVERPDGSNFTLKIRSTKLEDSAMYFCASSEMDDNSPLHFGNGTRLTVT.

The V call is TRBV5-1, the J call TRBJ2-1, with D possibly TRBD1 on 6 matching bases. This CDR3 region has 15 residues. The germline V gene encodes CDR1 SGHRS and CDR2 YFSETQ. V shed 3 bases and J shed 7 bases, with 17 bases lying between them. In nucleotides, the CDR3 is TGCGCCAGCAGCTCCCGGGACAACCGGGTTAATGAGCAGTTCTTC. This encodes CASSSRDNRVNEQFF.

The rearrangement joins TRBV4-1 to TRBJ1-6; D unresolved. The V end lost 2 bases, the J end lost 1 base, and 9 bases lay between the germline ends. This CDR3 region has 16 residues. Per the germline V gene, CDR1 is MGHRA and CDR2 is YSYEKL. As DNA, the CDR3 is TGCGCCAGCAGCCAACCCGGTGGGTCCTATAATTCACCCCTCCACTTT. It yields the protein CASSQPGGSYNSPLHF.

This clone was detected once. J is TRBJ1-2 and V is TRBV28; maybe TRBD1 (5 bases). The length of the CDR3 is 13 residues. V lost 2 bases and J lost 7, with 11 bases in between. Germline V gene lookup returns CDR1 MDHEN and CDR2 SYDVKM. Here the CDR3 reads CASSLVRGSGYTF. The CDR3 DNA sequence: TGTGCCAGCAGTTTAGTGCGGGGCTCTGGCTACACCTTC.

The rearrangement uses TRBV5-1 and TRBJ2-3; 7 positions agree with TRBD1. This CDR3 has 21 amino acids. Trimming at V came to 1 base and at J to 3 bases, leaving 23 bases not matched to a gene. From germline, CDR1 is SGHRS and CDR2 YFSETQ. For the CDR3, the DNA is TGCGCCAGCAGCTTGTACGCGACAGGGTACCTAGGGGCCAAATTTACAGATACGCAGTATTTT. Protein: CASSLYATGYLGAKFTDTQYF.

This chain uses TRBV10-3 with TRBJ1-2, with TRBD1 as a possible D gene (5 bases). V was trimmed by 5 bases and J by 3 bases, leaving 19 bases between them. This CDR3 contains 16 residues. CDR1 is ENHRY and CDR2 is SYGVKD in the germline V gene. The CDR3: CAISFSRRDGDYGYTF. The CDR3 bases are TGTGCCATCAGTTTTTCTCGCCGGGACGGAGACTATGGCTACACCTTC.

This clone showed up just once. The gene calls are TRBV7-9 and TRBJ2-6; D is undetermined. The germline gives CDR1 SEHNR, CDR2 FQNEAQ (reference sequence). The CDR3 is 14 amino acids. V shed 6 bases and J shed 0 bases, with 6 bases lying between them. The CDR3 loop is CASSYSSGANVLTF. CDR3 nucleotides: TGTGCCAGCAGTTACAGCTCTGGGGCCAACGTCCTGACTTTC. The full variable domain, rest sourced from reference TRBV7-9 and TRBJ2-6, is DTGVSQNPRHKITKRGQNVTFRCDPISEHNRLYWYRQTLGQGPEFLTYFQNEAQLEKSRLLSDRFSAERPKGSFSTLEIQRTEQGDSAMYLCASSYSSGANVLTFGAGSRLTVL.

The CDR3 reads CASSLGPGYNSPLHF. CDR3 in DNA: TGCGCCAGCAGCTTGGGGCCTGGGTATAATTCACCCCTCCACTTT. V and J are TRBV5-1 and TRBJ1-6; D remains unclear. CDR3 size: 15 residues. CDR1 and CDR2 (germline): SGHRS, YFSETQ. Trimming removed 0 bases from V and 4 bases from J, with 8 bases in between.

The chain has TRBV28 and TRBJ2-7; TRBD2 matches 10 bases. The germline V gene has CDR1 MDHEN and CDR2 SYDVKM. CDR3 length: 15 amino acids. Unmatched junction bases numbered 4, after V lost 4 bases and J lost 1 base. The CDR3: CASSSPSGGSYEQYF. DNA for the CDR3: TGTGCCAGCAGTTCTCCTAGCGGGGGATCCTACGAGCAGTACTTC.